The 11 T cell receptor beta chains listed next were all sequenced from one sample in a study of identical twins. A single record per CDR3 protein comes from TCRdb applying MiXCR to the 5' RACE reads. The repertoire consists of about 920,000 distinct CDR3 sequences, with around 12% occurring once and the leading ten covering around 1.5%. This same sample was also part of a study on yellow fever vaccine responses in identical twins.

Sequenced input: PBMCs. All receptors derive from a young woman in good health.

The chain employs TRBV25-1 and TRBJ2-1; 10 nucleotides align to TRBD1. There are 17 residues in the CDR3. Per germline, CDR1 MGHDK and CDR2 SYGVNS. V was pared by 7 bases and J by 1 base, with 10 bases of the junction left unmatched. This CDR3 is CASTKTGGEGSYNEQFF. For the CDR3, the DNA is TGTGCCAGCACCAAGACAGGGGGCGAAGGGTCCTACAATGAGCAGTTCTTC.

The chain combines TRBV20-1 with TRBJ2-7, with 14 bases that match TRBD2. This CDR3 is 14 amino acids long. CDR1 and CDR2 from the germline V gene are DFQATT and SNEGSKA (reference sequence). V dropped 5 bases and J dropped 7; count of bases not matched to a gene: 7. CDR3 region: CSAPRTSGGLEQYF. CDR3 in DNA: TGCAGTGCTCCGCGGACTAGCGGGGGGTTAGAGCAGTACTTC.

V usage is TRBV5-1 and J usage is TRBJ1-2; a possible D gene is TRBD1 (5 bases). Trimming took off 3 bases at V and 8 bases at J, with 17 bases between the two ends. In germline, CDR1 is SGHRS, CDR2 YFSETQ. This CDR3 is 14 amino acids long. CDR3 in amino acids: CASSSGTASGGYTF. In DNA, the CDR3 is TGCGCCAGCAGCTCCGGGACTGCCTCTGGAGGCTACACCTTC.

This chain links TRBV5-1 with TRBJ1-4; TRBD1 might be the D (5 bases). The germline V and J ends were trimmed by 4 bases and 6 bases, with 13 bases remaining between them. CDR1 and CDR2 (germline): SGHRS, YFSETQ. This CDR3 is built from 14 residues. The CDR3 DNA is TGCGCCAGCAGCAGGGAAGCCAGGGATGAAAAACTGTTTTTT. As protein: CASSREARDEKLFF.

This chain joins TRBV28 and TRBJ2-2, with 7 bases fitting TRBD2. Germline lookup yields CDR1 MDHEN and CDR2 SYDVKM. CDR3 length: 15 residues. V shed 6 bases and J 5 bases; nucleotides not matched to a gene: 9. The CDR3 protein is CASRAAGVGTGELFF. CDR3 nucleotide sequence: TGTGCCAGCAGGGCGGCGGGAGTTGGGACCGGGGAGCTGTTTTTT.

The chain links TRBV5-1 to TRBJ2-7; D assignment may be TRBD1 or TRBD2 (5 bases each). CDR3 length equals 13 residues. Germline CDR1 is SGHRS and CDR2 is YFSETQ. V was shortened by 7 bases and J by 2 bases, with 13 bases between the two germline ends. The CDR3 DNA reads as TGCGCCAGCCGGGACGGGACGACCTACGAGCAGTACTTC. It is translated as CASRDGTTYEQYF. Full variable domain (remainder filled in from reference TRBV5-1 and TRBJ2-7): KAGVTQTPRYLIKTRGQQVTLSCSPISGHRSVSWYQQTPGQGLQFLFEYFSETQRNKGNFPGRFSGRQFSNSRSEMNVSTLELGDSALYLCASRDGTTYEQYFGPGTRLTVT.

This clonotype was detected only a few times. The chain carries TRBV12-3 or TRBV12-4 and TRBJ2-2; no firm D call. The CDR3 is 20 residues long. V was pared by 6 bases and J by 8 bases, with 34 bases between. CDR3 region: CASSNIPLWVGRRVGGELFF. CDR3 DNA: TGTGCCAGCAGCAATATACCATTGTGGGTCGGCAGGCGAGTTGGGGGGGAGCTGTTTTTT.

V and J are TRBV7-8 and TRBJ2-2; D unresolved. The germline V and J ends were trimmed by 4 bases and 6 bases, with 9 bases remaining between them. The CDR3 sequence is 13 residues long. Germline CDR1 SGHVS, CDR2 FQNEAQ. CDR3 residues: CASSSQSPGELFF. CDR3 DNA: TGTGCCAGCAGCTCCCAGTCCCCCGGGGAGCTGTTTTTT.

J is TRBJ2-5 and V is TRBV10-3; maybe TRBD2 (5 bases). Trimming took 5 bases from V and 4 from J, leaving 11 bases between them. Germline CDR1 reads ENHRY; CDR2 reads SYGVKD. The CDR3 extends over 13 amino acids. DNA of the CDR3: TGTGCCATCAGTCACGGCCGGGGAGAGACCCAGTACTTC. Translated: CAISHGRGETQYF.

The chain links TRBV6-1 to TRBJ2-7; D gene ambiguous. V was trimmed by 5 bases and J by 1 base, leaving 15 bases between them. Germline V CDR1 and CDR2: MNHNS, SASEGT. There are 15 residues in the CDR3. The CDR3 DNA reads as TGTGCCAGCAGTCGACCTTCGGCACGTTCCTACGAGCAGTACTTC. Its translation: CASSRPSARSYEQYF.

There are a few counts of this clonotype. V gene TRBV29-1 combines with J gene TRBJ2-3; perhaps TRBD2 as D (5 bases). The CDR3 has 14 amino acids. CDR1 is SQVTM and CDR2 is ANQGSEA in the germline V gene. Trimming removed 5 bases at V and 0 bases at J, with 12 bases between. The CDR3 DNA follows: TGCAGCGTTTTACGTGGCGGGAGCACAGATACGCAGTATTTT. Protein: CSVLRGGSTDTQYF.